This TCR beta chain derives from a study of T-cell reconstitution after alpha-beta-depleted transplantation in children. The germline gives CDR1 MNHEY, CDR2 SVGAGI. After removal of 2 bases from V and 3 bases from J, the junction contained 4 bases not matched to a gene. The CDR3 totals 15 residues. Using unique molecular identifiers, the investigators prepared the TCRbeta library. TCRdb redid the calling of the PCR reads with MiXCR, one entry per CDR3 protein. The table shows 250,000 to 400,000 distinct CDR3 sequences, with approximately 23% occurring only once. The sample here was PBMCs, mostly from graft donor cells, taken 180 days after TCRalphabeta/CD19-depleted stem cell transplant. The rearrangement uses TRBV6-5 and TRBJ2-7, with 10 bases that match TRBD2. The sequence was collected from a male patient between 5 and 17 years old who had a stem cell transplant for acute lymphoblastic leukemia, so the T cells may come from the graft donor. CDR3 residues: CASSYIAGGGYEQYF. The CDR3 DNA reads TGTGCCAGCAGTTACATAGCGGGAGGAGGCTACGAGCAGTACTTC.